This T cell receptor (beta chain) was found in a study of T cell responses to AZD1222 COVID-19 vaccine. Study information: Pooling of second doses given at about 4 or about 12 weeks was done.

This clone was detected only a few times. No antigen is known for it. Repertoires were generated with immunoSEQ multiplex PCR, while TCRdb's copy carries only in-frame clones and drops some. The top ten hold under 2% of the sample, which has 94,000 or so clones, nearly 90% seen once. Notes on the study in general: Across the whole spike, CD4 TCRs peaked at regions 160-218 and 743-854. There were mostly white British donors and more females than males, and clonal diversity was possibly underestimated. Reportedly, nearly half the spike-specific TCRs target unmutated variant regions.

This clonotype was sampled from an adult in good health. This sample comprised peripheral blood, obtained on day 0 of AZD1222 vaccination.

CDR3 DNA: TGTGCCAGCAGGGCAAACAGGGGGCTTTACAATGAGCAGTTCTTC. Translating gives CASRANRGLYNEQFF. The chain employs TRBV6-4 and TRBJ2-1, with 9 positions matching TRBD1. The V segment lost 6 bases and the J segment 4 bases; nucleotides outside the gene matches: 7. Germline V lookup: CDR1 MRHNA, CDR2 SNTAGT. The CDR3 loop spans 15 amino acids.